This T cell receptor beta chain was obtained from a study of blood T cell repertoires in COVID-19. Across the whole study: Acute-phase and convalescent COVID-19 samples originated in the United States, Italy and Spain. The analysed material was cDNA or gDNA that came from T cells, B-cell-depleted T cells, or PBMCs.

Authors' data handling: Cell counts per sample came from amplifying reference gene primers. Sequencing used immunoSEQ multiplex PCR; TCRdb keeps in-frame clones, though not all of them. V and J calls and clone size are given by that table; D and trimming were obtained from the DNA. The sample includes about 150,000 clones, roughly 85% of them seen just once. The CDR3 has 17 residues. Germline CDR1 and CDR2: LGHDT and YNNKEL (reference sequence). V was pared by 3 bases and J by 4 bases, with 11 bases of the junction left unmatched. The chain carries TRBV3-1 (or the pseudogene TRBV3-2) and TRBJ1-3; the match to TRBD1 covers 8 bases. This clonotype originated in an elderly woman with active or convalescent COVID-19. Sequencing was carried out using peripheral blood. In nucleotides, the CDR3 is TGTGCCAGCAGCCAGGCCCCTTTGACAGGGGTAGGAAACACCATATATTTT. It is translated as CASSQAPLTGVGNTIYF.